The source of this T cell receptor (beta chain) is a study of cytomegalovirus exposure and HLA in healthy donors. The overall study: As released early, the data held about 85 million unique TCRs from HLA-typed donors. Most genotyped donors, roughly 80% of roughly 400, had Caucasian-associated genetic ancestry.

The PCR was carried out with 60 Vbeta primers and 13 Jbeta primers. Generated by immunoSEQ multiplex PCR, the TCRdb table keeps only in-frame clones and is missing some. The sample includes tens of thousands of clones. As for this clone: Its antigen is not known.

Whole-study findings and limits: Sequence variants that were highly shared formed a cluster that was likely a sequencing artifact.

Trimming at V came to 1 base and at J to 3 bases, leaving 3 bases not matched to a gene. The CDR3 totals 15 residues. CDR1 is LNHNV, CDR2 YYDKDF, per germline (reference sequence). This TCR came from a girl aged 10 to 17 in good health and CMV-seropositive. J is TRBJ2-1 and V is TRBV15, with TRBD2 matching 7 bases. Sequenced input: PBMCs. The CDR3 is CATSRAGGNYNEQFF. For the CDR3, the DNA is TGTGCCACCAGCAGAGCCGGGGGGAACTACAATGAGCAGTTCTTC.